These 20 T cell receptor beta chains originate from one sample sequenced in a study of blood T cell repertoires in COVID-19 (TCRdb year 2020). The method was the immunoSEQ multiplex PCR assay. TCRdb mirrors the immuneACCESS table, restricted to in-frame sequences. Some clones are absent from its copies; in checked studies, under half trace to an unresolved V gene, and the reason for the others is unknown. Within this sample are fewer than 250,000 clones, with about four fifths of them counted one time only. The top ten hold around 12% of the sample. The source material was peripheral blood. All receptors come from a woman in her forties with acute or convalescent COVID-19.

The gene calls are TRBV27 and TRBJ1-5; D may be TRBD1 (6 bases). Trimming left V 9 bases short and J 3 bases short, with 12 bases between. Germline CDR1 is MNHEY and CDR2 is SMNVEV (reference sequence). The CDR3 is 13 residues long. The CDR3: CASSWTVNQPQHF. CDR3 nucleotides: TGTGCCAGTTCCTGGACAGTCAATCAGCCCCAGCATTTT.

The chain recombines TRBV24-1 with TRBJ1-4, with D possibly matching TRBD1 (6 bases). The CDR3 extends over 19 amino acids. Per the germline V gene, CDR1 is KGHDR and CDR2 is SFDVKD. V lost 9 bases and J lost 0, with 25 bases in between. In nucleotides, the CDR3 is TGTGCCACCGCATCAAACCTTGGGGGCAACGATTCAACTAATGAAAAACTGTTTTTT. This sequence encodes CATASNLGGNDSTNEKLFF.

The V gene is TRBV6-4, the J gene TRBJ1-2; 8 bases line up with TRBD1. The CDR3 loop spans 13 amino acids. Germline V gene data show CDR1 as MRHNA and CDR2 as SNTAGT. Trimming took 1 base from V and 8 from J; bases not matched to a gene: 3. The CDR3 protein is CASSDWTGYGYTF. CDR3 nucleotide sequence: TGTGCCAGCAGTGACTGGACAGGGTACGGCTACACCTTC.

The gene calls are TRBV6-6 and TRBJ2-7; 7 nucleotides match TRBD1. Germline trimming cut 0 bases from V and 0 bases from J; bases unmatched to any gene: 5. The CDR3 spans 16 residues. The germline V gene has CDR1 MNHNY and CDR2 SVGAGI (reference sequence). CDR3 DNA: TGTGCCAGCAGTTACTCACCGGGACAGCCCTCCTACGAGCAGTACTTC. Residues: CASSYSPGQPSYEQYF.

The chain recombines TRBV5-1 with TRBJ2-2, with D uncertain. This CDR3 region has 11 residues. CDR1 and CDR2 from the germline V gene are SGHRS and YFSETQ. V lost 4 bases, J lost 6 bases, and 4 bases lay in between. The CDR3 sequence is CASSVSGELFF. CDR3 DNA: TGCGCCAGCAGCGTATCCGGGGAGCTGTTTTTT. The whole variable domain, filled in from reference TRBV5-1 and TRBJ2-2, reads KAGVTQTPRYLIKTRGQQVTLSCSPISGHRSVSWYQQTPGQGLQFLFEYFSETQRNKGNFPGRFSGRQFSNSRSEMNVSTLELGDSALYLCASSVSGELFFGEGSRLTVL.

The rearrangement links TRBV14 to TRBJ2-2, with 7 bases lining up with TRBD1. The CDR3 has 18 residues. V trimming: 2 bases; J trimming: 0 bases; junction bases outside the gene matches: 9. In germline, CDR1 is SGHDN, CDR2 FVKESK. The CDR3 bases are TGTGCCAGCAGCCAACTCGGGACAGCTCCCCCGAACACCGGGGAGCTGTTTTTT. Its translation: CASSQLGTAPPNTGELFF.

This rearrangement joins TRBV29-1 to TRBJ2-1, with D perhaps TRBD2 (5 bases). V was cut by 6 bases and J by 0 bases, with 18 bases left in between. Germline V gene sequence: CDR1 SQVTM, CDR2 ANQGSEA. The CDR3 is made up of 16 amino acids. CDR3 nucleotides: TGCAGCGTGTCACCCCCGGGTGGGAGCTCCTACAATGAGCAGTTCTTC. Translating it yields CSVSPPGGSSYNEQFF.

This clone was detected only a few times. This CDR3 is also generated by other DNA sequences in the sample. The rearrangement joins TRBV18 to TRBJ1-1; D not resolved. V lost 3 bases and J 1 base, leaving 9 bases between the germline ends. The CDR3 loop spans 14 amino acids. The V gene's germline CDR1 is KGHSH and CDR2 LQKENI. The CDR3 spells CASSPQTGNTEAFF. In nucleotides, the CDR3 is TGTGCCAGCTCACCGCAGACGGGGAACACTGAAGCTTTCTTT.

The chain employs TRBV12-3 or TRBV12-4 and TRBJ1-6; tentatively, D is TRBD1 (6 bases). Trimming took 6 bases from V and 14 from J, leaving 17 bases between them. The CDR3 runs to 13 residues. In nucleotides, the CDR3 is TGTGCCAGCAGCCCCGGAGGAAGGGGGTCCCTCCACTTT. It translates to CASSPGGRGSLHF.

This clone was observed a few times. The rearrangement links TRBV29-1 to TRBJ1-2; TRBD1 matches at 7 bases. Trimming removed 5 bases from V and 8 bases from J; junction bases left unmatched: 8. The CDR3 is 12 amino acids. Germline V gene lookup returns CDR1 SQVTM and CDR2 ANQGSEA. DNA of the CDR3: TGCAGCGTTAACAGGGGACGTGGGGGCTACACCTTC. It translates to CSVNRGRGGYTF.

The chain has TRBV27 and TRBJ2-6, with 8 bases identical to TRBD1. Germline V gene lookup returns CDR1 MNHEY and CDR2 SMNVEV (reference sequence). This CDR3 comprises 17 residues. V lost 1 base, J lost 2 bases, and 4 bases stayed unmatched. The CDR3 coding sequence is TGTGCCAGCAGTTTATGGGCAGGGGGCGCTGGGGCCAACGTCCTGACTTTC. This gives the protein CASSLWAGGAGANVLTF.

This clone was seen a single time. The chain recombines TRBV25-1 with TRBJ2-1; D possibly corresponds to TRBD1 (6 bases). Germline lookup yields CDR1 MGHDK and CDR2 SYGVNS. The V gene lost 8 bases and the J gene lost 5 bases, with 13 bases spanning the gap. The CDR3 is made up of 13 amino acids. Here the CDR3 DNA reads TGTGCCAGCGCGGATCGGACAGACAATGAGCAGTTCTTC. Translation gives CASADRTDNEQFF.

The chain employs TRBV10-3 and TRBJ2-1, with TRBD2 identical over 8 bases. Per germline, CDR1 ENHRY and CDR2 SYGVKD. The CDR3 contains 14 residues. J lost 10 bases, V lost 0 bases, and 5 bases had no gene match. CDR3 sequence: CAISESLRGGEQFF. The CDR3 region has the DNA TGTGCCATCAGTGAGTCCCTTCGCGGGGGGGAGCAGTTCTTC.

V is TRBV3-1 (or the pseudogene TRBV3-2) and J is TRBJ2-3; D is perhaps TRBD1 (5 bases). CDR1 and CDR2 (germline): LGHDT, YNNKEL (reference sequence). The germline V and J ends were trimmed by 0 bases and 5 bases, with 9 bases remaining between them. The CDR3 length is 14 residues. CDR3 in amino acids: CASSQDIQGDTQYF. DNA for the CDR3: TGTGCCAGCAGCCAAGATATCCAGGGAGATACGCAGTATTTT.

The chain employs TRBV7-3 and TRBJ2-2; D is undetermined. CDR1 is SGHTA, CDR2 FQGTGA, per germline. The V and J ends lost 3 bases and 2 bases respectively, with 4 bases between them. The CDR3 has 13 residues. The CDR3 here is CASSFLNTGELFF. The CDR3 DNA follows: TGTGCCAGCAGCTTTCTCAACACCGGGGAGCTGTTTTTT.

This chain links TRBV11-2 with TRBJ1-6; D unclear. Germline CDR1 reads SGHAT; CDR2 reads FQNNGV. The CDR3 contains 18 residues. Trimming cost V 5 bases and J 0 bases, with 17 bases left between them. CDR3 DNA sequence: TGTGCCAGCAGCACGTATCCCCTTTCGAGCTCCTATAATTCACCCCTCCACTTT. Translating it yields CASSTYPLSSSYNSPLHF.

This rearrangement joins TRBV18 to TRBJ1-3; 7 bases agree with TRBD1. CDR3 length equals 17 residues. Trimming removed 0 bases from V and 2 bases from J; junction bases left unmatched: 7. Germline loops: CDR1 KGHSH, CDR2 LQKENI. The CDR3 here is CASSPPTGSLTGNTIYF. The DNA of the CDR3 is TGTGCCAGCTCACCACCGACAGGGAGCCTAACTGGAAACACCATATATTTT.

The CDR3 DNA is TGTGCCAGCAGCGTAGGACGGAGCGGGGAAAAACTGTTTTTT. This codes for CASSVGRSGEKLFF. The genes are TRBV9 and TRBJ1-4; D remains unclear. Deletions cut 0 bases from V and 8 bases from J, with 11 bases between. This CDR3 is built from 14 residues. Germline CDR1 SGDLS, CDR2 YYNGEE.

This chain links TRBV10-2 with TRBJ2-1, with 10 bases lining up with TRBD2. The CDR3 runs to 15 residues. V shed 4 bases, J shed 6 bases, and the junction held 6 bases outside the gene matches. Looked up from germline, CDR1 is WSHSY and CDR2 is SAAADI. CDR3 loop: CASSANLAGANEQFF. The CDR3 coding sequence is TGCGCCAGCAGTGCAAACCTAGCGGGAGCCAATGAGCAGTTCTTC.

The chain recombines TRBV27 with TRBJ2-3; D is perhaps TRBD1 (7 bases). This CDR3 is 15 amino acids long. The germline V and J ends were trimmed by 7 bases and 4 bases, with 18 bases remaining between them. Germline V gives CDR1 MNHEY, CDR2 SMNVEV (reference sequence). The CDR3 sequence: CASTLRGTVADTQYF. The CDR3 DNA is TGTGCCAGCACCCTACGGGGGACAGTGGCAGATACGCAGTATTTT.